This TCR beta chain was found in a study of blood T cell repertoires in COVID-19. Study as a whole: Collection of acute and convalescent COVID-19 samples took place in the United States, Italy and Spain. From T cells, B-cell-depleted T cells, or PBMCs came the material, which was cDNA or gDNA.

Authors' analysis steps: Estimation of nucleated cell counts was performed using reference gene primer amplification. The data were produced by immunoSEQ multiplex PCR, yet TCRdb's version contains in-frame clones alone and is incomplete. V and J calls plus clone size are reproduced from that table; the DNA served to infer D and trimming. The sample holds around 330,000 clones; 88% are singletons and the top ten take under 4.5%. Trimming took 10 bases from V and 6 from J; bases not matched to a gene: 9. Germline V CDR1 and CDR2: SNHLY, FYNNEI. The CDR3 contains 14 residues. The chain is built from TRBV2 and TRBJ2-2; 9 positions agree with TRBD2. Material for sequencing was peripheral blood. This sequence originates from a woman aged 45-59 years with active or convalescent COVID-19. The CDR3 loop reads CAIYSGSRSGELFF. The CDR3 bases are TGTGCCATATATAGCGGGAGCAGGTCCGGGGAGCTGTTTTTT.